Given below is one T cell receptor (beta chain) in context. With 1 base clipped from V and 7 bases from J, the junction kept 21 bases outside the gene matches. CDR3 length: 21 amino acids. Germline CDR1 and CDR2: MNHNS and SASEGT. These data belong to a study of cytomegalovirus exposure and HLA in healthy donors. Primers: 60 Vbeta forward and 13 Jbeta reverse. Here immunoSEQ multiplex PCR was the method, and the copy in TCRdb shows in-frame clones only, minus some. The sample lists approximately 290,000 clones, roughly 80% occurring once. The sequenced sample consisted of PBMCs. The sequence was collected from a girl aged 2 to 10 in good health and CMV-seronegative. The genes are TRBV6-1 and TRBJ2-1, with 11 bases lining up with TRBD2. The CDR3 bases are TGTGCCAGCAGTGAAGGGTTGGGAAAAGATTATAGCGGGAGGGCCGTAAATGAGCAGTTCTTC. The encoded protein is CASSEGLGKDYSGRAVNEQFF.